This entry concerns a single TCR beta chain. The antigen it recognizes is unknown. Per-base qualities were not stored, and no clone one base away is much larger. The junction shows trimming of 5 bases on V and 5 bases on J, plus 18 bases between the germline ends. There are 15 amino acids in the CDR3, from cysteine to phenylalanine inclusive. Only the CDR3 portion is preserved as DNA: 45 bases, with reading frame beginning at the first base. As encoded in the germline V gene (reference sequence), CDR1 is LNHDA while CDR2 is SQIVND. One collaborating source in Seattle enrolled patients while the patients were actively infected and followed the patients over time throughout the course of disease. Whole blood was collected in K2EDTA tubes by collaborating institutions according to the institutions' own protocols. For TCRbeta analysis, collaborator samples were shipped as frozen whole blood, as isolated PBMCs, or as DNA extracted from either sample type.

The immunoSEQ Assay, a bias-controlled multiplex PCR, was used to amplify TCRbeta CDR3 regions from genomic DNA. From the authors' description of their analysis: The number of nucleated cells in each sample was estimated from the amplification of reference gene primers within the assay. To quantify the absolute abundance of each unique TCRbeta CDR3 rearrangement, sequence reads were collapsed and filtered. Productive Simpson clonality was computed per sample as the square root of Simpson's diversity index over productive rearrangements. Not all clones reach the TCRdb copy of this immuneACCESS table, which keeps in-frame sequences only. Checked studies attribute under half of the gap to unresolved V genes and leave the rest unexplained. V, J and clone size derive from that table, while D and trimming were established from the DNA sequence. This sample lists roughly 210,000 clones; roughly 80% were detected once. The leading ten clones occupy approximately 10% of the sample.

The entry originates in a study of blood T cell repertoires in COVID-19 (dated by TCRdb to about 2020). The study in broad terms: Collaborator samples came from the United States, Italy and Spain and covered acute and convalescent phases of COVID-19. The dataset comprised deeply sampled blood TCRbeta repertoires from subjects exposed to, actively infected with, or recovered from COVID-19. Samples were obtained from the ongoing ImmuneRACE study (first 160 participants) and from over 1,000 subjects provided by 6 global collaborators. The prospective study material was composed of cDNA or gDNA derived from T cells, B-cell-depleted T cells, or PBMCs. Where available, HLA class I and class II types were taken from metadata supplied by the sample provider and were not determined by assay-based typing. The repertoires were made available in a free public database intended to serve as a resource for research on the immune response to SARS-CoV-2. Sample metadata almost always included a de-identified subject ID, COVID-19 status, age in years and sex. Study-wide findings and limitations: The quantity of clinical and demographic metadata differed by source and by participant and was supplied without curation.

This chain joins TRBV19 to TRBJ1-2; too little of a D gene remains to name it. The sample comprised peripheral blood. This TCR was recovered from a woman aged 80 or over with COVID-19, enrolled during active disease. CDR3 loop: CASSLKLRDTYGYTF. DNA sequence: TGTGCCAGTAGTCTCAAACTTAGAGACACGTATGGCTACACCTTC.